These T cell receptor beta chains were read from a single sample in a study of blood T cell repertoires in COVID-19. The repertoire was sequenced with immunoSEQ multiplex PCR; TCRdb's copy has only in-frame clones and lacks some. The sample lists roughly 230,000 clones, approximately 83% occurring once. The sample comprised peripheral blood. The receptors here all came from a man in his fifties with active or convalescent COVID-19. Each CDR3 is given with its conserved first and last residue. Each record gives: J gene, V gene, clone size, D gene, CDR3 protein, CDR3 DNA. D genes are given only for firm matches. Rows give clone size only sometimes, using once, few, many, or a class for an expanded clone.

>TRBJ2-3|TRBV19|.|TRBD2
CASSIGSGGAIDTQYF
TGTGCCAGTAGTATAGGCAGCGGGGGGGCCATAGATACGCAGTATTTT
>TRBJ1-4|TRBV5-1|.|.
CASSAGGLGNEKLFF
TGCGCCAGCAGCGCGGGGGGGCTAGGCAATGAAAAACTGTTTTTT
>TRBJ1-5|TRBV14|.|.
CASSQDRWQPQHF
TGTGCCAGCAGCCAAGATCGGTGGCAGCCCCAGCATTTT
>TRBJ2-2|TRBV30|.|.
CAWSHTVGGGTGELFF
TGTGCCTGGAGCCACACAGTCGGTGGGGGGACCGGGGAGCTGTTTTTT
>TRBJ2-1|TRBV5-4|.|TRBD2
CASSLGGLAGDNEQFF
TGTGCCAGCAGCTTGGGAGGACTAGCGGGGGACAATGAGCAGTTCTTC
>TRBJ1-2|TRBV11-2|.|.
CASSSSSTGYGYTF
TGTGCCAGCAGCTCGTCTAGTACAGGCTATGGCTACACCTTC
>TRBJ1-5|TRBV28|.|.
CASSPPTGLEDQPQHF
TGTGCCAGCAGTCCACCGACGGGGTTAGAGGATCAGCCCCAGCATTTT
>TRBJ2-1|TRBV7-9|.|TRBD2
CASSALAVLSSYNEQFF
TGTGCCAGCAGCGCCCTAGCGGTACTGAGCTCCTACAATGAGCAGTTCTTC
>TRBJ2-7|TRBV4-1|.|.
CASSRMFEGGPYEQYF
TGCGCCAGCAGCCGAATGTTTGAGGGCGGCCCCTACGAGCAGTACTTC
>TRBJ2-5|TRBV5-1|.|TRBD2
CASSLGGVAGGRETQYF
TGCGCCAGCAGCCTGGGAGGAGTAGCGGGGGGGCGAGAGACCCAGTACTTC
>TRBJ2-7|TRBV19|.|TRBD1
CAAGTGPSYEQYF
TGTGCCGCAGGGACAGGCCCTTCCTACGAGCAGTACTTC
>TRBJ1-2|TRBV5-1|.|.
CASSLVGAATLYGYTF
TGCGCCAGCAGCTTGGTAGGGGCAGCCACACTCTATGGCTACACCTTC
>TRBJ1-6|TRBV5-4|few|TRBD1
CASSGTGLNSPLHF
TGTGCCAGCAGCGGGACAGGGCTTAATTCACCCCTCCACTTT
>TRBJ2-7|TRBV30|.|.
CAWSLGAGDYEQYF
TGTGCCTGGAGTCTGGGGGCGGGTGACTACGAGCAGTACTTC
>TRBJ1-2|TRBV5-1|few|.
CASSLVGGSNGYTF
TGCGCCAGCAGCTTGGTCGGAGGGTCTAATGGCTACACCTTC
>TRBJ2-3|TRBV27|.|.
CASSEQYTDTQYF
TGTGCCAGCAGTGAACAGTACACAGATACGCAGTATTTT
>TRBJ1-5|TRBV7-2|.|TRBD1
CASSLEGGRNQPQHF
TGTGCCAGCAGCTTAGAAGGGGGCAGGAATCAGCCCCAGCATTTT
>TRBJ1-3|TRBV30|.|.
CAWSVNRGNTIYF
TGTGCCTGGAGTGTGAACAGGGGAAACACCATATATTTT
>TRBJ2-1|TRBV14|.|TRBD2
CASSQSGGASYNEQFF
TGTGCCAGCAGCCAGAGCGGGGGGGCATCCTACAATGAGCAGTTCTTC
>TRBJ2-1|TRBV11-2|.|TRBD2
CASSLTSGGWNEQFF
TGTGCCAGCAGCTTAACTAGCGGGGGTTGGAATGAGCAGTTCTTC
>TRBJ2-7|TRBV10-3|.|TRBD2
CAISESLAGGLEQYF
TGTGCCATCAGTGAGTCGCTAGCGGGGGGGCTCGAGCAGTACTTC
>TRBJ2-1|TRBV5-1|.|TRBD2
CASSSGGAEQFF
TGCGCCAGCAGCTCCGGGGGGGCTGAGCAGTTCTTC
>TRBJ2-3|TRBV5-8|.|.
CASSLGYQSTDTQYF
TGTGCCAGCAGCTTGGGCTACCAATCCACAGATACGCAGTATTTT
>TRBJ2-7|TRBV2|few|.
CASRQPGHKLSYEQYF
TGTGCCAGCAGACAACCGGGACACAAGCTCTCCTACGAGCAGTACTTC
>TRBJ1-3|TRBV3-1/TRBV3-2|.|.
CASSQGRAGNTIYF
TGTGCCAGCAGCCAAGGGCGGGCTGGAAACACCATATATTTT
>TRBJ2-1|TRBV14|.|TRBD1
CASSQALLITGGFHFRDNEQFF
TGTGCCAGCAGCCAAGCCCTCCTCATAACAGGGGGGTTTCACTTTAGGGACAATGAGCAGTTCTTC
>TRBJ2-7|TRBV7-2|many|TRBD1
CASSLSGQAYEQYF
TGTGCCAGCAGCTTATCGGGACAGGCCTACGAGCAGTACTTC